The sequence of this T cell receptor (beta chain) was determined in a study of blood T cell repertoires in COVID-19. Study at large: The samples span acute and convalescent COVID-19 from the United States, Italy and Spain.

In the original workflow: Amplified reference gene primers provided the basis for estimating nucleated cell counts. Assay: immunoSEQ multiplex PCR; the TCRdb copy retains only in-frame clones and omits some. The V and J calls and clone size were taken over from that table, and D and trimming were inferred from the DNA. Of roughly 240,000 clones in the sample, about 86% are singletons; the top ten hold about 3%. This clone was found a few times. Trimming left V 4 bases short and J 3 bases short, with 13 bases between. The CDR3 loop spans 14 amino acids. Germline CDR1 SGHNT, CDR2 YYREEE (reference sequence).

The V call is TRBV5-4, the J call TRBJ1-1; D unresolved. The sample comprised peripheral blood. The sequence was collected from a woman under 40 who had recovered from COVID-19. The CDR3 is CASSLPGIDTEAFF. CDR3 nucleotides: TGTGCCAGCAGCCTCCCGGGGATAGACACTGAAGCTTTCTTT.